This T cell receptor (beta chain) stems from a study of shared clonotypes between healthy human individuals. TCRdb's table, derived via immunoSEQ multiplex PCR, lists solely in-frame clones and lacks some. The data contain about 2.4 million clones, roughly 93% of them seen just once; the ten biggest clones take up around 0.4%. Comment on this clone: Its antigen is currently unknown.

The length of the CDR3 is 13 residues. From germline, CDR1 is MNHNY and CDR2 SVGAGI (reference sequence). Trimming removed 7 bases from V and 8 bases from J, with 17 bases in between. General observations from the study: Shared clonotypes: approximately 5.3% naive CD4, under 4% naive CD8, less than 2.5% memory CD4, approximately 0.4% memory CD8.

Donors included only healthy HIV-negative adults lacking recent acute infections or vaccinations. The chain is built from TRBV6-6 and TRBJ1-1; D gene ambiguous. What was sequenced was naive CD4+ T cells from PBMCs. Subset given: CD45RA+ positively selected. This TCR derives from a man aged 18 to 29 in good health. Some clones in this sample may be carry-over from other donors' samples. CDR3 residues: CASTERSGREAFF. DNA for the CDR3: TGTGCCAGCACCGAAAGATCCGGACGAGAAGCTTTCTTT.